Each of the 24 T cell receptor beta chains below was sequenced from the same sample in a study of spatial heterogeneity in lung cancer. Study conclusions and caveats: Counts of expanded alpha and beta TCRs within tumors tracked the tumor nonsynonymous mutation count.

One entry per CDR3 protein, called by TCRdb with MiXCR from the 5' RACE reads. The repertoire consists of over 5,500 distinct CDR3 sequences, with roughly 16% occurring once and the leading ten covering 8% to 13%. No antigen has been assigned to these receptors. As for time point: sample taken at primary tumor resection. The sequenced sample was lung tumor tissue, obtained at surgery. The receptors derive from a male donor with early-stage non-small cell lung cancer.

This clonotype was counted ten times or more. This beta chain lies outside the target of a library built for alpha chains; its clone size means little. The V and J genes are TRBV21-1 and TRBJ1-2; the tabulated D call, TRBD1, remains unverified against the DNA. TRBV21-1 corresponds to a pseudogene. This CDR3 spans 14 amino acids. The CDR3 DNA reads TGTGCCAGCAGCAAAGAGGGACAGGGGTCGGGCTACACCTTC. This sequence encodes CASSKEGQGSGYTF.

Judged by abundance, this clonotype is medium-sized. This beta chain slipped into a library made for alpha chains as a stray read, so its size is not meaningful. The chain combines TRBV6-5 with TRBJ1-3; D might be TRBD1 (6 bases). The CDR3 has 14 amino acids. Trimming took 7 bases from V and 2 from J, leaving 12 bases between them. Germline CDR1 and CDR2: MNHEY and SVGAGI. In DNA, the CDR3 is TGTGCCAGCAAAGCACAGGGTGCTGGAAACACCATATATTTT. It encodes CASKAQGAGNTIYF.

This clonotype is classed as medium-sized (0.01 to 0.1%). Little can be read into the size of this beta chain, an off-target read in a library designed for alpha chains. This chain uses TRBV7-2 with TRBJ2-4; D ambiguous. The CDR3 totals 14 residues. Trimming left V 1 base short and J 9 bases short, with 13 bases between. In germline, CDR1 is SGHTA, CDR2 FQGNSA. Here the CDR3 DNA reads TGTGCCAGCAGCTTAGGCACATTTCCCTCCATTCAGTACTTC. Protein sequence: CASSLGTFPSIQYF.

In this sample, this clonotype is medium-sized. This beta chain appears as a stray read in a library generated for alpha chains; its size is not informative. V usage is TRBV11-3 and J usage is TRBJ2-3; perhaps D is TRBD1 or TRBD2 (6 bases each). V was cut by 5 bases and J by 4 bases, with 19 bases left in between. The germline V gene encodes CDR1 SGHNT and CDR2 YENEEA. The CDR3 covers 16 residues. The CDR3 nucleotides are TGTGCCAGCAGCCCGGGGGCAGTGGGAACGGCAGATACGCAGTATTTT. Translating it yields CASSPGAVGTADTQYF.

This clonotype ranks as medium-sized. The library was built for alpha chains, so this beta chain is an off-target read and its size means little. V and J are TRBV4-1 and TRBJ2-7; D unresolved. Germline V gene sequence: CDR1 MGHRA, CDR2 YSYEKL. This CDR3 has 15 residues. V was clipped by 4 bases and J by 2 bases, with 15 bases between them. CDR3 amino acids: CASSRELLVAYEQYF. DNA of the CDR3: TGCGCCAGCAGCCGAGAGTTGTTGGTTGCCTACGAGCAGTACTTC.

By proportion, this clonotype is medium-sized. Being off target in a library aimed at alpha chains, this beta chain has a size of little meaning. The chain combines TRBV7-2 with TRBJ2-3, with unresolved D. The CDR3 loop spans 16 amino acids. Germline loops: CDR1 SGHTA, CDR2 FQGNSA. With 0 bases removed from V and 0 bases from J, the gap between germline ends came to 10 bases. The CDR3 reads CASSLAGVQSTDTQYF. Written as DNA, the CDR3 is TGTGCCAGCAGCTTAGCGGGTGTACAGAGCACAGATACGCAGTATTTT.

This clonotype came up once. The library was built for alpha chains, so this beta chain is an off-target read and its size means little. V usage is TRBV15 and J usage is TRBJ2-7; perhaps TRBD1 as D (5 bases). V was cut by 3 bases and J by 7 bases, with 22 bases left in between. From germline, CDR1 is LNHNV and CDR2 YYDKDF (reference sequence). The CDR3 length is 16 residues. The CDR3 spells CATSSSWVAGQLEQYF. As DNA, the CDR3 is TGTGCCACCAGCAGTTCCTGGGTCGCTGGACAACTGGAGCAGTACTTC. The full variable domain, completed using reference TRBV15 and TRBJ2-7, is DAMVIQNPRYQVTQFGKPVTLSCSQTLNHNVMYWYQQKSSQAPKLLFHYYDKDFNNEADTPDNFQSRRPNTSFCFLDIRSPGLGDTAMYLCATSSSWVAGQLEQYFGPGTRLTVT.

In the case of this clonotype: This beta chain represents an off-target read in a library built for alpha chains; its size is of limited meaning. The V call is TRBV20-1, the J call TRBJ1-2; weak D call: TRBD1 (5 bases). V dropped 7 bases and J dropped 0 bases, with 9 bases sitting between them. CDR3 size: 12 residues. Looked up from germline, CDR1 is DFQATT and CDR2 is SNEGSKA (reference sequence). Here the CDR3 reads CSVTVANYGYTF. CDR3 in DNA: TGCAGTGTGACAGTCGCTAACTATGGCTACACCTTC.

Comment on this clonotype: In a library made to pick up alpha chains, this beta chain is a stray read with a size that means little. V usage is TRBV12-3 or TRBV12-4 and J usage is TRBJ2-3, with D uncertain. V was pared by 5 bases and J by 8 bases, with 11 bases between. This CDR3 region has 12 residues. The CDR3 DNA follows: TGTGCCAGCAGTCAAGACTTAGGTACGCAGTATTTT. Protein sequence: CASSQDLGTQYF.

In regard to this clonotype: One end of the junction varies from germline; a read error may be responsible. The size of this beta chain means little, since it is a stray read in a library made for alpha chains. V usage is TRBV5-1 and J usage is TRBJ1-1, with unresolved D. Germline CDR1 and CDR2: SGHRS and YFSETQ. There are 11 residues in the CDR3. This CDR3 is CASSLNTEALF. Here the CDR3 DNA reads TGCGCCAGCAGCTTGAACACTGAAGCTCTCTTT.

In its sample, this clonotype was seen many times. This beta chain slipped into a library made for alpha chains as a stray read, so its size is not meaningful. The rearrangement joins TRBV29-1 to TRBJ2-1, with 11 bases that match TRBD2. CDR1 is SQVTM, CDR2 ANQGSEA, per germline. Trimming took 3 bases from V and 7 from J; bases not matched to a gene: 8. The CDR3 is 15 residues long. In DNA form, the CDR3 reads TGCAGCGTTGATATAGGGTCTAGCGGGAGGAATGAGCAGTTCTTC. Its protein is CSVDIGSSGRNEQFF.

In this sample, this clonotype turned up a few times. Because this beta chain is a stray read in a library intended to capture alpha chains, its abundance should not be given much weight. CDR3 DNA sequence: TGTGCCAGTGGGTTGTACAATGAGCAGTTCTTC. It yields the protein CASGLYNEQFF. V usage is TRBV28 and J usage is TRBJ2-1; D is uncertain. Per germline, CDR1 MDHEN and CDR2 SYDVKM. Trimming pared 9 bases from V and 4 bases from J, leaving 7 bases between. The CDR3 spans 11 residues.

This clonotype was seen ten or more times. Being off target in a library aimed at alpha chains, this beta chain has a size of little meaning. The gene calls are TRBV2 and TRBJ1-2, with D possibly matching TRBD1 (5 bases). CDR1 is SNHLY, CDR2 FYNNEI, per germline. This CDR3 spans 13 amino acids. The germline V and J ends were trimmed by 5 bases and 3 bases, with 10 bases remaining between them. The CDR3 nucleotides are TGTGCCAGCAGTCGACAGTTTGACTATGGCTACACCTTC. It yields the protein CASSRQFDYGYTF.

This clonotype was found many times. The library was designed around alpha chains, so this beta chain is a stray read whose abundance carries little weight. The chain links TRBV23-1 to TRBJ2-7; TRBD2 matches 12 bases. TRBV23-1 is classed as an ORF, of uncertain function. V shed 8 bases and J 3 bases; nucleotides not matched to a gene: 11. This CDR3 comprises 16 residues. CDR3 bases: TGCGCCAGCCGGACAGGGAAGACTAGCGGGAGCTACGAGCAGTACTTC. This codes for CASRTGKTSGSYEQYF.

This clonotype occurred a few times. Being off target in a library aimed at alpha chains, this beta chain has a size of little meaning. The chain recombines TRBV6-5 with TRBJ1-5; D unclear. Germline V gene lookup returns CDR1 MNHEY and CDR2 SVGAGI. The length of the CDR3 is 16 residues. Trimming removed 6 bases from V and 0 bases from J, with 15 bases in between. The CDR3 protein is CASRLEGGNSNQPQHF. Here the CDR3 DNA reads TGTGCCAGCAGACTCGAGGGAGGGAATAGCAATCAGCCCCAGCATTTT.

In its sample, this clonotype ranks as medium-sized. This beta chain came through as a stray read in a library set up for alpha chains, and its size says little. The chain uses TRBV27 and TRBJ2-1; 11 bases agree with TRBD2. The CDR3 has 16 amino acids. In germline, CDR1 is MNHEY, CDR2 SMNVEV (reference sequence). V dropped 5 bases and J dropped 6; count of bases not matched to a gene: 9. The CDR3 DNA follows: TGTGCCAGCAGTCCGAGACTAGCGGGATTTACCAATGAGCAGTTCTTC. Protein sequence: CASSPRLAGFTNEQFF.

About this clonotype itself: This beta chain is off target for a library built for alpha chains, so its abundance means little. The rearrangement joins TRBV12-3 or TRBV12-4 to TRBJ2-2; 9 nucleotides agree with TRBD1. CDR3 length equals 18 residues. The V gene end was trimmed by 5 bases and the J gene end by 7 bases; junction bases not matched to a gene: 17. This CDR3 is CASSPWTGATNIDGELFF. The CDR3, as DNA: TGTGCCAGCAGTCCATGGACAGGGGCAACCAATATTGACGGGGAGCTGTTTTTT.

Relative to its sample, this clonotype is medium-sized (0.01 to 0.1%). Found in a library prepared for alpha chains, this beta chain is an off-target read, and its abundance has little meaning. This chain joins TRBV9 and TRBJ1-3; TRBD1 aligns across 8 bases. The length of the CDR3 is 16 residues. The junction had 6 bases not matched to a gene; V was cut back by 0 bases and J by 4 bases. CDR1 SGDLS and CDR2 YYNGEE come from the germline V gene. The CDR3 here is CASSVGGTGYGNTIYF. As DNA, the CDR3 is TGTGCCAGCAGCGTAGGGGGGACAGGATACGGAAACACCATATATTTT.

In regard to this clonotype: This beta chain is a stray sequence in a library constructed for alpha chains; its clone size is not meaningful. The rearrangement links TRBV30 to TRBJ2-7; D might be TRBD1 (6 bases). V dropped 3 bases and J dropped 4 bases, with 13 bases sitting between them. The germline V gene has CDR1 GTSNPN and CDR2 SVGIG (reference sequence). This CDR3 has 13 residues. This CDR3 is CAWRTGNFYEQYF. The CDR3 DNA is TGTGCCTGGAGAACAGGGAACTTTTACGAGCAGTACTTC.

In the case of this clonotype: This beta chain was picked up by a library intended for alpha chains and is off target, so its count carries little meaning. The CDR3 reads CASSQETGFNQPQHF. CDR3 DNA sequence: TGCGCCAGCAGCCAAGAAACAGGGTTCAATCAGCCCCAGCATTTT. The rearrangement links TRBV4-3 to TRBJ1-5, with D perhaps TRBD1 (6 bases). The CDR3 covers 15 residues. With 0 bases removed from V and 3 bases from J, the gap between germline ends came to 9 bases. Germline-derived CDR1 and CDR2 are LGHNA and YSLEER.

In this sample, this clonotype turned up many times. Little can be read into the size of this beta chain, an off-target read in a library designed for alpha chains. The CDR3 nucleotides are TGCGCCAGCAGCTTGCCCGGGACTAGCGGAGGAGATACGCAGTATTTT. Protein product: CASSLPGTSGGDTQYF. The chain couples TRBV5-1 to TRBJ2-3; 11 positions match TRBD2. The junction had 6 bases not matched to a gene; V was cut back by 1 base and J by 5 bases. From germline, CDR1 is SGHRS and CDR2 YFSETQ. The CDR3 sequence is 16 residues long.

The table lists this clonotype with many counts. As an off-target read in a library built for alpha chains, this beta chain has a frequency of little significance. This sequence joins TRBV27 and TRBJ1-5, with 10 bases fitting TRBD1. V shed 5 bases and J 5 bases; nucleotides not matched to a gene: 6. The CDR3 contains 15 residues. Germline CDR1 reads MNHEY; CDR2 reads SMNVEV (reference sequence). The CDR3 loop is CASSTSGTGDQPQHF. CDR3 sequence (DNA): TGTGCCAGCAGTACATCCGGGACAGGGGATCAGCCCCAGCATTTT.

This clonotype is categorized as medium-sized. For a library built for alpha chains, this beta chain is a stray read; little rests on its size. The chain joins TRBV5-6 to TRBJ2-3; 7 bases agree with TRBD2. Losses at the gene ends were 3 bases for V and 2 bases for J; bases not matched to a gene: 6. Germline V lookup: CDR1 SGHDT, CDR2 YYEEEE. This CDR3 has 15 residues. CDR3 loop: CASSSRRLATDTQYF. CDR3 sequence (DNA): TGTGCCAGCAGCTCCAGACGACTAGCCACAGATACGCAGTATTTT.

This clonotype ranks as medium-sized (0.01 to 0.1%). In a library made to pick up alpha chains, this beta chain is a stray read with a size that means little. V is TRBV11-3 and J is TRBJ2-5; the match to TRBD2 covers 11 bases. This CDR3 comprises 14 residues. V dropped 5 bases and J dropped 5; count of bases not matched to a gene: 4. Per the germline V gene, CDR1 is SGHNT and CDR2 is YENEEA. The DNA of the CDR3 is TGTGCCAGCAGCCGACGGACTAGCGGGGAGACCCAGTACTTC. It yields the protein CASSRRTSGETQYF.